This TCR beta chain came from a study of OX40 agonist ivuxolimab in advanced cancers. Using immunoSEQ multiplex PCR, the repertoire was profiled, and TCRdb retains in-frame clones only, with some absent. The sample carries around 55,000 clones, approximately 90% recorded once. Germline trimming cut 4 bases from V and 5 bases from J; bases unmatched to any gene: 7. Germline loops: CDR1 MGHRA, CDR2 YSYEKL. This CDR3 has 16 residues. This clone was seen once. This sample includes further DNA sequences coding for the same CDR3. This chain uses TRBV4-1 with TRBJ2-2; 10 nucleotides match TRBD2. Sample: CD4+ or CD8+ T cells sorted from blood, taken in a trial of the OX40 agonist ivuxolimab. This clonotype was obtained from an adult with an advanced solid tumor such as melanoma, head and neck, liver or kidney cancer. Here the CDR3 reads CASSPKAGGQTGELFF. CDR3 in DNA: TGCGCCAGCAGCCCAAAAGCGGGAGGGCAGACCGGGGAGCTGTTTTTT.